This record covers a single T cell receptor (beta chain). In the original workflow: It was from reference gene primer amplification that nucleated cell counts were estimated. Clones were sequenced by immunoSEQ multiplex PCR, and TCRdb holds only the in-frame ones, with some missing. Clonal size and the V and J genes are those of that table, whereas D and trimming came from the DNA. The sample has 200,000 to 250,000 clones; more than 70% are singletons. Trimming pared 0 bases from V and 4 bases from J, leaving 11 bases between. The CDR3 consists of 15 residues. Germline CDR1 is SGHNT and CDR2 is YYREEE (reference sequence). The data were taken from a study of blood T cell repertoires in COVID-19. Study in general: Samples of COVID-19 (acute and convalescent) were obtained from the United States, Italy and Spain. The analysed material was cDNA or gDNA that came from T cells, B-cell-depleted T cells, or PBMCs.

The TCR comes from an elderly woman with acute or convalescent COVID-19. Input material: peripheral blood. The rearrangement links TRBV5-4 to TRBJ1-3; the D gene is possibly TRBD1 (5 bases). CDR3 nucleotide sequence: TGTGCCAGCAGCTTGGATGGGGGGTCCGGAAACACCATATATTTT. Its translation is CASSLDGGSGNTIYF.